In this sample, the clone carrying this T cell receptor beta chain turned up many times. From around 11 ml of fresh peripheral blood, PBMCs were isolated. Germline CDR1 SGHAT, CDR2 FQNNGV. This CDR3 contains 13 residues. V dropped 5 bases and J dropped 7 bases, with 9 bases sitting between them. The sample comes from a study of T cells in Graves' hyperthyroidism and ophthalmopathy. Study background: Once the initial diagnosis was made, peripheral blood was obtained before any treatment.

RNA transcripts yielded amplified TCR beta CDR3 regions. HTBI primers were the set used in a first-round RT-PCR of the TCR CDR3. TCRdb used MiXCR to reprocess the multiplex PCR reads, holding one entry per CDR3 protein. Counted here are 300,000 to 450,000 distinct CDR3 sequences, approximately 17% occurring once; the ten biggest clones make up more than 30%. The sample taken for sequencing was blood. This chain joins TRBV11-2 and TRBJ1-6; D unclear. This TCR was sampled from a woman aged 30 to 39 with Graves' hyperthyroidism that later progressed to Graves' ophthalmopathy. The CDR3 reads CASSDTRNSPLHF. The CDR3 nucleotides read TGTGCCAGCAGCGATACCAGGAATTCACCCCTCCACTTT. Using reference TRBV11-2 and TRBJ1-6 for the parts outside the CDR3, the full variable domain is EAGVAQSPRYKIIEKRQSVAFWCNPISGHATLYWYQQILGQGPKLLIQFQNNGVVDDSQLPKDRFSAERLKGVDSTLKIQPAKLEDSAVYLCASSDTRNSPLHFGNGTRLTVT.